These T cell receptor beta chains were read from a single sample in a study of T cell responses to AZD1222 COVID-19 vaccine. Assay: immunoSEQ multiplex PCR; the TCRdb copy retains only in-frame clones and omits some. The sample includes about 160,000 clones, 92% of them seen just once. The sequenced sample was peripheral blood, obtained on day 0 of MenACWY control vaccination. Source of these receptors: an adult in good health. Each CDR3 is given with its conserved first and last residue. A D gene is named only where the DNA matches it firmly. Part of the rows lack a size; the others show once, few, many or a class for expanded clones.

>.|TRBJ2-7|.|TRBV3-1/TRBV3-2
CASSPRLAYEQYF
TGTGCCAGCAGCCCCCGACTAGCCTACGAGCAGTACTTC
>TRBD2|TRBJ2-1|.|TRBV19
CASSIFRPGGHGYNEQFF
TGTGCCAGTAGTATCTTCAGGCCGGGGGGGCACGGTTACAATGAGCAGTTCTTC
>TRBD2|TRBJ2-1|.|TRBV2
CASFEPSGRVGGFF
TGTGCCAGCTTTGAACCCAGCGGGAGGGTAGGCGGATTCTTC
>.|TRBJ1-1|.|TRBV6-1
CASSEVLTEAFF
TGTGCCAGCAGTGAAGTCCTCACTGAAGCTTTCTTT
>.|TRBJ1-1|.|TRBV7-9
CASSLDYGTDVGTEAFF
TGTGCCAGCAGCTTAGATTATGGCACGGACGTGGGCACTGAAGCTTTCTTT
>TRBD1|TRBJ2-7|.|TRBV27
CASSTRPGGYEQYF
TGTGCCAGCAGTACGCGGCCAGGGGGCTACGAGCAGTACTTC
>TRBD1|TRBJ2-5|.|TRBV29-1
CSVEDLARDREETQYF
TGCAGCGTTGAAGATCTTGCTCGGGACAGGGAAGAGACCCAGTACTTC
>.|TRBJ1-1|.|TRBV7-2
CASSPVGGTEAFF
TGTGCCAGCAGCCCGGTGGGGGGAACTGAAGCTTTCTTT
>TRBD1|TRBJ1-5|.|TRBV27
CASSLQTGVQPQHF
TGTGCCAGCAGTTTACAGACAGGGGTACAGCCCCAGCATTTT
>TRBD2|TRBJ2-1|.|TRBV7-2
CASSLAVVAGKSYNEQFF
TGTGCCAGCAGCTTAGCGGTAGTAGCGGGAAAGTCCTACAATGAGCAGTTCTTC
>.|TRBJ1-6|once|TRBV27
CASSRSGTRRSPLHF
TGTGCCAGCAGCCGATCGGGGACGCGACGATCACCCCTCCACTTT
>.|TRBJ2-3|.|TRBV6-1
CASSEGGYRADTQYF
TGTGCCAGCAGTGAAGGAGGGTACCGGGCAGATACGCAGTATTTT
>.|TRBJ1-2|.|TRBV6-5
CASSYSISGGYGYTF
TGTGCCAGCAGTTACTCGATATCGGGGGGCTATGGCTACACCTTC
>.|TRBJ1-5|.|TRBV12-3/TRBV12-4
CASSLASHQPQHF
TGTGCCAGCAGTTTAGCCAGTCATCAGCCCCAGCATTTT
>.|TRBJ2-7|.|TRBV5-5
CASSPVGGYYEQYF
TGTGCCAGCAGCCCGGTGGGGGGTTACTACGAGCAGTACTTC
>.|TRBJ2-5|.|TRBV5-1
CASSWRVGGIQYF
TGCGCCAGCAGCTGGAGAGTGGGGGGAATCCAGTACTTC